Listed here are 12 T cell receptor beta chains from one sample, sequenced in a study of cytomegalovirus exposure and HLA in healthy donors. Use of 60 Vbeta and 13 Jbeta primers characterized the PCR. The repertoire was sequenced with immunoSEQ multiplex PCR; TCRdb's copy has only in-frame clones and lacks some. The listing contains some 110,000 clones. Sequenced material: PBMCs. The receptors shown here come from a man in his thirties or forties in good health and CMV-seronegative.

The chain joins TRBV5-1 to TRBJ1-4; TRBD1 is a possible D gene (5 bases). Trimming stripped 0 bases from V and 8 bases from J, with 8 bases between. Germline V lookup: CDR1 SGHRS, CDR2 YFSETQ. The CDR3 totals 13 residues. The CDR3 region is CASSLVRGEKLFF. CDR3 sequence (DNA): TGCGCCAGCAGCTTGGTTCGGGGGGAAAAACTGTTTTTT.

The V gene is TRBV5-6, the J gene TRBJ1-2; TRBD1 matches at 7 bases. CDR3 size: 16 residues. From germline, CDR1 is SGHDT and CDR2 YYEEEE. Losses at the gene ends were 0 bases for V and 6 bases for J; bases not matched to a gene: 11. CDR3 in amino acids: CASSLAFQGGLDGYTF. The DNA for the CDR3 is TGTGCCAGCAGCTTGGCCTTTCAGGGGGGATTAGATGGCTACACCTTC.

The J gene is TRBJ1-2, the V gene TRBV6-1; 9 bases are a match to TRBD1. This CDR3 has 15 amino acids. The ends lost 4 bases at V and 4 bases at J; junction bases unmatched: 7. Germline V lookup: CDR1 MNHNS, CDR2 SASEGT. The CDR3 loop reads CASSAGGQGRYGYTF. DNA for the CDR3: TGTGCCAGCAGTGCGGGCGGACAGGGGCGCTATGGCTACACCTTC.

Written as DNA, the CDR3 is TGTGCCAGCAGCCATGCAGGCCAGCCCCAGCATTTT. It specifies CASSHAGQPQHF. V is TRBV7-9 and J is TRBJ1-5; D not certain. This CDR3 contains 12 residues. Germline-derived CDR1 and CDR2 are SEHNR and FQNEAQ (reference sequence). Trimming stripped 5 bases from V and 7 bases from J, with 9 bases between.

The gene calls are TRBV11-2 and TRBJ1-2, with D maybe TRBD1 (5 bases). The germline V and J ends were trimmed by 5 bases and 4 bases, with 14 bases remaining between them. CDR3 length: 14 residues. Germline CDR1 reads SGHAT; CDR2 reads FQNNGV. This CDR3 reads CASSLRASGYGYTF. CDR3 sequence (DNA): TGTGCCAGCAGCCTCAGGGCGTCCGGCTATGGCTACACCTTC.

This chain links TRBV5-4 with TRBJ2-5; 8 nucleotides match TRBD2. CDR1 SGHNT and CDR2 YYREEE come from the germline V gene (reference sequence). The CDR3 is 13 residues long. The V gene end was trimmed by 3 bases and the J gene end by 6 bases; junction bases not matched to a gene: 4. CDR3 residues: CASSWTSQKTQYF. CDR3 DNA: TGTGCCAGCAGCTGGACTAGCCAGAAGACCCAGTACTTC.

The chain combines TRBV14 with TRBJ2-7; the D gene is possibly TRBD1 (6 bases). The V and J ends lost 6 bases and 2 bases respectively, with 14 bases between them. The germline V gene encodes CDR1 SGHDN and CDR2 FVKESK. CDR3 size: 14 residues. CDR3 amino acids: CASRPTGYPYEQYF. In DNA, the CDR3 is TGTGCCAGCAGGCCAACAGGGTACCCCTACGAGCAGTACTTC.

This chain links TRBV7-9 with TRBJ2-1, with no clear D. V lost 6 bases to trimming and J lost 15 bases, with 15 bases between them. CDR3 length equals 11 residues. Germline CDR1 and CDR2: SEHNR and FQNEAQ (reference sequence). CDR3 residues: CASSYKDMGFF. DNA of the CDR3: TGTGCCAGCAGTTATAAAGACATGGGGTTCTTC.

The chain has TRBV7-2 and TRBJ2-7; 8 positions agree with TRBD1. The junction had 7 bases not matched to a gene; V was cut back by 5 bases and J by 4 bases. Germline CDR1 and CDR2: SGHTA and FQGNSA. The CDR3 sequence is 14 residues long. CDR3 coding DNA: TGTGCCAGCAGCCCCGGCCAGGGGGCTTACGAGCAGTACTTC. Translated: CASSPGQGAYEQYF. Together with reference TRBV7-2 and TRBJ2-7, the CDR3 gives the full variable domain: GAGVSQSPSNKVTEKGKDVELRCDPISGHTALYWYRQSLGQGLEFLIYFQGNSAPDKSGLPSDRFSAERTGGSVSTLTIQRTQQEDSAVYLCASSPGQGAYEQYFGPGTRLTVT.

The CDR3: CASSGQPNTEAFF. The CDR3 DNA reads as TGTGCCAGCAGCGGACAGCCGAACACTGAAGCTTTCTTT. The rearrangement links TRBV7-9 to TRBJ1-1; tentative D call: TRBD1 (6 bases). CDR1 and CDR2 (germline): SEHNR, FQNEAQ (reference sequence). The CDR3 consists of 13 residues. V was cut by 5 bases and J by 1 base, with 8 bases left in between.

J is TRBJ1-2 and V is TRBV27, with 11 bases fitting TRBD1. CDR1 MNHEY and CDR2 SMNVEV come from the germline V gene (reference sequence). V gave up 5 bases and J gave up 7 bases; unmatched junction bases: 3. The CDR3 sequence is 13 residues long. The CDR3 DNA sequence: TGTGCCAGCAGTCCCGGGACAGGGGGTGGCTACACCTTC. Its translation: CASSPGTGGGYTF.

The chain employs TRBV5-4 and TRBJ2-3; TRBD2 aligns across 8 bases. V shed 4 bases and J 4 bases; nucleotides not matched to a gene: 11. Germline V CDR1 and CDR2: SGHNT, YYREEE (reference sequence). The CDR3 loop spans 16 amino acids. The DNA of the CDR3 is TGTGCCAGCAGCCCCGCACTAGGACTAGCATCAGATACGCAGTATTTT. This gives the protein CASSPALGLASDTQYF.